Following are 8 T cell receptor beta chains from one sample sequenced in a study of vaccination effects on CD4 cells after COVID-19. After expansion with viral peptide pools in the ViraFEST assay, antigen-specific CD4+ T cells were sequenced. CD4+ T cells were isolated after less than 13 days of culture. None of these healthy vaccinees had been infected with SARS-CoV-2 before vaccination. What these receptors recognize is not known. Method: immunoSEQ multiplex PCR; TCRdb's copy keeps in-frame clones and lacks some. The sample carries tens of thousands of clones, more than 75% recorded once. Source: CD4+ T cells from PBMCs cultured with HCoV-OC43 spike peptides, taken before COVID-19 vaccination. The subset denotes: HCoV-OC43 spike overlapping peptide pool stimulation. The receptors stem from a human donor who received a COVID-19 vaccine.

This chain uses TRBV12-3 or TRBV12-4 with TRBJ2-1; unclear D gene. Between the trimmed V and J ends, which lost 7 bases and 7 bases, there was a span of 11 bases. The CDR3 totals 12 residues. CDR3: CASTGETNEQFF. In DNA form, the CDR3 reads TGTGCCAGCACCGGAGAAACGAATGAGCAGTTCTTC.

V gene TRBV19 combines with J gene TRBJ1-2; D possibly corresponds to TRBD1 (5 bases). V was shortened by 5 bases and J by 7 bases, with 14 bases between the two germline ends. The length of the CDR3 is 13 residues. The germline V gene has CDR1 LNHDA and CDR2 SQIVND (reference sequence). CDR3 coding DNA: TGTGCCAGTAGTCCCCCGACAGTTTTTGGCTACACCTTC. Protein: CASSPPTVFGYTF.

CDR3 amino acids: CASRRGPKGNTEAFF. Here the CDR3 DNA reads TGTGCCAGCAGGAGGGGCCCAAAGGGGAACACTGAAGCTTTCTTT. V usage is TRBV6-5 and J usage is TRBJ1-1; the D gene is possibly TRBD1 (5 bases). The V end was cut by 6 bases, the J end by 1 base, with 15 bases between. The CDR3 totals 15 residues. Germline CDR1 and CDR2: MNHEY and SVGAGI.

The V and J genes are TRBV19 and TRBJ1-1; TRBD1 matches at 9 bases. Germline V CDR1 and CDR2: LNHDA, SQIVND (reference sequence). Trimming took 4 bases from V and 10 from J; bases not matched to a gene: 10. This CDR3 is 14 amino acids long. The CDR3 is CASSTNRDRETAFF. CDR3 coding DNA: TGTGCCAGTAGTACAAATCGGGACAGGGAAACAGCTTTCTTT. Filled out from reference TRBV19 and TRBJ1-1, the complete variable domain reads DGGITQSPKYLFRKEGQNVTLSCEQNLNHDAMYWYRQDPGQGLRLIYYSQIVNDFQKGDIAEGYSVSREKKESFPLTVTSAQKNPTAFYLCASSTNRDRETAFFGQGTRLTVV.

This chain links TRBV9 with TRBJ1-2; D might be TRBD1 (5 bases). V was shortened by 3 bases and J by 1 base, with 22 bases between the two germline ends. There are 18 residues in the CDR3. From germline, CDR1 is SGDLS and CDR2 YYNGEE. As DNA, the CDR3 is TGTGCCAGCAGCGCGGGAATACAGGTGGGCTTCAATAACTATGGCTACACCTTC. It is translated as CASSAGIQVGFNNYGYTF.

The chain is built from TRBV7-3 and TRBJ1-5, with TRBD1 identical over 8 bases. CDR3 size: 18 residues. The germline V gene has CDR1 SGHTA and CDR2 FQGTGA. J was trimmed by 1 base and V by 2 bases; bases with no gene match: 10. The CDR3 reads CASSLPSDRAASNQPQHF. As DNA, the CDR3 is TGTGCCAGCAGCTTACCCTCGGACAGGGCAGCGAGCAATCAGCCCCAGCATTTT.

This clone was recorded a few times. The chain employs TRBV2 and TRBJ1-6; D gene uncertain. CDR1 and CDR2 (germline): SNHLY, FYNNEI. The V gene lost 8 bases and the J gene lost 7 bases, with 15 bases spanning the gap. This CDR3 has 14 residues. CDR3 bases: TGTGCCAGCCGTGGGGAAATGTTAAATTCACCCCTCCACTTT. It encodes CASRGEMLNSPLHF.

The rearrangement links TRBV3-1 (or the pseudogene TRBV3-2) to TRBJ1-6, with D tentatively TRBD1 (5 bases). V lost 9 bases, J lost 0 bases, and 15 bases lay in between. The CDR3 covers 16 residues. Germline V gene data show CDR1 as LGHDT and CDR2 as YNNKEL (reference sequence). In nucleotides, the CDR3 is TGTGCCAGTGACCCGGGACCGAGCTCCTATAATTCACCCCTCCACTTT. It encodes CASDPGPSSYNSPLHF.